The TCR beta chain under discussion was sequenced for a study of T cell clonality in common variable immunodeficiency. TCRdb's copy holds only in-frame clones and misses some; the assay was immunoSEQ multiplex PCR. The sample includes fewer than 30,000 clones, none of them occurring once. This clone was counted many times. Its antigen remains unknown. The missing CDR3 end, 3 residues past where the read stops, is filled in from the germline J gene. For at least one year, all CVID subjects received replacement immunoglobulin. Study-level findings and limits: Fewer deletions and N-nucleotide insertions were reportedly seen in common variable immunodeficiency TCR beta sequences. Fewer TCRbeta clones were shared among CVID subjects than controls.

This CDR3 spans 13 amino acids. V dropped 8 bases and J dropped 0 bases, with 8 bases sitting between them. The V gene's germline CDR1 is SGHTA and CDR2 FQGNSA. Material: peripheral blood mononuclear cells. This clonotype was obtained from a human donor with common variable immunodeficiency. The chain is built from TRBV7-2 and TRBJ1-5; unclear D gene. Partial CDR3 DNA: TGTGCCAGCTCCCCCTATAGCAATCAGCCC. It is translated as CASSPYSNQP. The complete CDR3 reads CASSPYSNQPQHF.